This T cell receptor (beta chain) was identified during a study of blood T cells in healthy people across ages (dated by TCRdb to 2015 to 2017). Some background on the complete study: In model experiments, roughly one uniquely barcoded TCR beta cDNA molecule per two T cells was captured by template switching. Donors of different ages were randomly distributed across sequencing lanes to avoid experimental bias. Four age groups were formed from the donors: young (average approximately 15 years), middle-aged (around 37), aged (approximately 60) and long-lived (approximately 78). Using the same blood draw, the study looked at two additional independent replicas of 1 million unique cDNA reads for two donors, one aged 18 to 30 and the other aged 80 or older. Age-related changes in TCR beta repertoire diversity were measured in the study by deep sequencing normalized with unique cDNA molecular identifiers.

V is shortened by 4 bases, J by 3 bases, and the region joining them spans 18 bases. Reading from cysteine to phenylalanine, the CDR3 counts 16 amino acids. Only the CDR3 DNA is retained, 48 bases long and in frame from the first base. Donors were a few dozen systemically healthy Caucasian individuals from Russia aged roughly 6 to 90 years. Around 9.7 milliliters of peripheral blood were collected from each donor into EDTA-treated Vacutainer tubes. PBMCs were isolated by Ficoll-Paque density-gradient centrifugation, with at least 7 million obtained per sample. Total RNA was extracted from PBMCs with Trizol reagent, with at least 6 micrograms obtained per sample. Naive CD45RAhigh/CD27high T cell percentages were measured by flow cytometry on a PBMC aliquot from every donor. What the research found in general, with its limitations: Compared with the aged group, more naive CD4+ T cells, fewer expanded clones and increased TCR diversity were shown by the long-lived group, suggesting age selection. As age increased, observed TCR beta diversity per million T cells dropped in a roughly linear way, and a significant reduction was already evident by age 40. Since profiling was done on bulk unsorted PBMCs, naive and antigen-experienced compartments could not be conclusively compared. Because donor CMV infection status was unknown, age-related changes in expanded clonotypes were potentially confounded. A strong correlation was found between observed TCR beta diversity and the percentage of naive T cells measured by flow cytometry. Estimates of total diversity based on one million sequenced T cells were considered lower bounds and underestimates.

There are a few counts of this clonotype. What this receptor recognizes is not known. Per-base qualities were not stored, and no clone one base away is much larger. Libraries were prepared through 5' RACE. Sequencing was performed on an Illumina HiSeq 2500. A second PCR of roughly 6 to 12 cycles was run with a J-beta primer mix and a sample-barcoded 5' primer. Each TCR beta cDNA molecule received a unique molecular identifier from a template-switch 5' adaptor carrying 12 random nucleotides. Each sample yielded at least 2.5 million CDR3-containing paired-end reads. First-strand cDNA was synthesized from all RNA with the Mint cDNA synthesis kit, primed by a TRBC-specific oligonucleotide. All cDNA was treated with uracil-DNA glycosylase and then went through a first 18-cycle PCR with the universal primers M1SS and BC2_uni_R. In the original analysis: Each sample was normalized by randomly selecting 1 million high-quality reads, each carrying a distinct molecular identifier. Instead of being binned into consensus sequences, reads with shared molecular identifiers were discarded. MiTCR, run with a Q25 quality threshold and the strictest error-elimination algorithm, handled CDR3 identification, clonotype clustering and error correction. A nonparametric unseen species model using Euler transformation provided a lower-bound estimate of total TCR beta diversity. The raw public reads went through TCRdb reprocessing: fastp at Q25, MiXCR clone calling, in-frame beta chains kept. Rows are combined by CDR3 protein, so each entry shows the most common genes and DNA. The V and J calls come from TCRdb's annotation, not from the publication. The sample table records over a million distinct CDR3 sequences; approximately 59% of these occur just once. The leading ten clones occupy over 5% of the sample.

The chain is encoded by TRBV12-3 or TRBV12-4 joined to TRBJ1-1, and the D gene may be TRBD1, 5 bases matching. The specimen was blood. This sequence was found in a man between 18 and 29 years old in good health. The encoded CDR3 is CASSSLPGRVDTEAFF. The DNA reads as follows: TGTGCCAGCAGTTCCCTCCCAGGGAGGGTCGACACTGAAGCTTTCTTT.